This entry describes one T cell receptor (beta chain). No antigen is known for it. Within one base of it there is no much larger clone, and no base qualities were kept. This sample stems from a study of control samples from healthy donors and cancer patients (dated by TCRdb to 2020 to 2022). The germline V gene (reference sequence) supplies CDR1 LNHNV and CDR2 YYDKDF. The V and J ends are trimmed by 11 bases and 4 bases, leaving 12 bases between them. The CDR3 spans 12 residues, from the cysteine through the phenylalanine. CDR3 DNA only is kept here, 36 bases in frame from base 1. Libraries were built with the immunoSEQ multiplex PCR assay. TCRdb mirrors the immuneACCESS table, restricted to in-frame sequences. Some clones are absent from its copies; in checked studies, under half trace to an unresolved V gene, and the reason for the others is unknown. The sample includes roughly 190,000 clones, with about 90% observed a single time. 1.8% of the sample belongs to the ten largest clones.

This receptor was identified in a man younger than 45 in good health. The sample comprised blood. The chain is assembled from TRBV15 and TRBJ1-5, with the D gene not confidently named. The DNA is TGTGCCTCTAGGCGGGCTAATCAGCCCCAGCATTTT. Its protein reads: CASRRANQPQHF.